The next 24 T cell receptor beta chains were all read from a single sample in a study of blood T cell repertoires in COVID-19. Sequencing was performed with immunoSEQ multiplex PCR; in TCRdb, only in-frame clones are kept and a portion is missing. The table lists some 94,000 clones, approximately 87% of them singletons. The specimen was peripheral blood. These receptors were collected from a human donor in a cohort sampled during active COVID-19.

The V and J genes are TRBV7-3 and TRBJ2-7, with a weak D call TRBD2 (6 bases). Germline CDR1 SGHTA, CDR2 FQGTGA. V was clipped by 5 bases and J by 7 bases, with 15 bases between them. There are 13 residues in the CDR3. The chain's CDR3 is CASSETGDLEQYF. The CDR3 DNA sequence: TGTGCCAGCAGCGAGACCGGGGACTTGGAGCAGTACTTC.

This chain links TRBV11-3 with TRBJ2-1; 10 bases fit TRBD2. Germline V lookup: CDR1 SGHNT, CDR2 YENEEA. This CDR3 comprises 17 residues. With 2 bases clipped from V and 4 bases from J, the junction kept 8 bases outside the gene matches. The CDR3 region is CASSLRSSGSRYNEQFF. The DNA of the CDR3 is TGTGCCAGCAGCTTAAGATCTAGCGGGAGTCGATACAATGAGCAGTTCTTC.

V usage is TRBV11-1 and J usage is TRBJ2-5, with 8 bases matching TRBD2. After removal of 2 bases from V and 4 bases from J, the junction contained 3 bases not matched to a gene. The CDR3 has 14 amino acids. Germline CDR1 is SGHAT and CDR2 is FQDESV (reference sequence). In DNA, the CDR3 is TGTGCCAGCAGCTTACATGGACTAGCAGAGACCCAGTACTTC. Protein sequence: CASSLHGLAETQYF.

The chain has TRBV6-5 and TRBJ1-4; 8 bases line up with TRBD1. J gave up 8 bases and V 4 bases, and 6 bases lay outside the gene matches. The CDR3 loop spans 14 amino acids. Germline V gene lookup returns CDR1 MNHEY and CDR2 SVGAGI. The CDR3 sequence is CASSSLDRAEKLFF. Written as DNA, the CDR3 is TGTGCCAGCAGTTCCCTGGACAGGGCCGAAAAACTGTTTTTT.

This chain uses TRBV5-1 with TRBJ2-2; tentatively, D is TRBD1 (6 bases). Germline values: CDR1 SGHRS, CDR2 YFSETQ. Trimming cost V 5 bases and J 4 bases, with 12 bases left between them. The CDR3 consists of 14 residues. The DNA for the CDR3 is TGCGCCAGCAGGAGGGGGACGACCACCGGGGAGCTGTTTTTT. Encoded protein: CASRRGTTTGELFF.

The rearrangement links TRBV5-4 to TRBJ1-1; 7 bases fit TRBD1. Trimming cost V 3 bases and J 1 base; bases outside gene matches: 6. Germline V lookup: CDR1 SGHNT, CDR2 YYREEE (reference sequence). The CDR3 covers 15 residues. CDR3 sequence (DNA): TGTGCCAGCAGCTCCGGACAGGAAAAGAACACTGAAGCTTTCTTT. This translates into CASSSGQEKNTEAFF.

V usage is TRBV12-3 or TRBV12-4 and J usage is TRBJ2-1, with 9 bases identical to TRBD2. Trimming at V came to 6 bases and at J to 8 bases, leaving 5 bases not matched to a gene. The CDR3 extends over 13 amino acids. CDR3 nucleotide sequence: TGTGCCAGCAGCCAGCGGGGGGACGATGAGCAGTTCTTC. It specifies CASSQRGDDEQFF.

The chain employs TRBV6-5 and TRBJ2-7; 9 bases match TRBD1. V was clipped by 6 bases and J by 3 bases; unmatched bases: 6. Germline lookup yields CDR1 MNHEY and CDR2 SVGAGI. This CDR3 comprises 14 residues. CDR3 loop: CASSAGTGRYEQYF. The DNA of the CDR3 is TGTGCCAGCAGCGCCGGGACAGGGCGCTACGAGCAGTACTTC.

The rearrangement joins TRBV4-3 to TRBJ1-2; D is unresolved. Germline CDR1 is LGHNA and CDR2 is YSLEER. V shed 0 bases and J shed 1 base, with 6 bases lying between them. The length of the CDR3 is 14 residues. CDR3 nucleotides: TGCGCCAGCAGCCAAGACGGGGATAACTATGGCTACACCTTC. This gives the protein CASSQDGDNYGYTF.

The rearrangement joins TRBV13 to TRBJ2-6; a possible D gene is TRBD2 (6 bases). Trimming removed 7 bases at V and 0 bases at J, with 19 bases between. This CDR3 contains 18 residues. Per the germline V gene, CDR1 is PRHDT and CDR2 is FYEKMQ (reference sequence). This chain's CDR3 is CASTFVGGDGSGANVLTF. For the CDR3, the DNA is TGTGCCAGCACCTTCGTCGGAGGGGATGGCTCTGGGGCCAACGTCCTGACTTTC.

V is TRBV7-9 and J is TRBJ2-5; D unclear. The V end was cut by 1 base, the J end by 0 bases, with 12 bases between. Germline V CDR1 and CDR2: SEHNR, FQNEAQ (reference sequence). This CDR3 has 16 amino acids. This CDR3 reads CASSLGFLDNQETQYF. CDR3 in DNA: TGTGCCAGCAGCTTAGGTTTCTTAGACAACCAAGAGACCCAGTACTTC.

CDR3 DNA sequence: TGTGCCACCAGTGATGACACGCCGAACACTGAAGCTTTCTTT. It codes for CATSDDTPNTEAFF. The chain links TRBV24-1 to TRBJ1-1; D is uncertain. The CDR3 is made up of 14 amino acids. Germline V lookup: CDR1 KGHDR, CDR2 SFDVKD. Trimming pared 3 bases from V and 1 base from J, leaving 8 bases between.

J is TRBJ2-7 and V is TRBV7-8; tentatively, D is TRBD1 (6 bases). Germline CDR1 reads SGHVS; CDR2 reads FQNEAQ. V gave up 1 base and J gave up 4 bases, with 11 bases separating them. The CDR3 has 14 residues. This chain's CDR3 is CASSLVGTLYEQYF. The CDR3 nucleotides read TGTGCCAGCAGCTTAGTTGGGACATTATACGAGCAGTACTTC.

A single count supports this clone. The chain employs TRBV5-6 and TRBJ2-1; tentatively, D is TRBD1 (6 bases). V was shortened by 5 bases and J by 2 bases, with 14 bases between the two germline ends. The CDR3 totals 15 residues. Germline V lookup: CDR1 SGHDT, CDR2 YYEEEE. CDR3 in DNA: TGTGCCAGCAGACTTCGACAGGACCCCTACAATGAGCAGTTCTTC. It yields the protein CASRLRQDPYNEQFF.

The chain uses TRBV5-5 and TRBJ1-6; D is perhaps TRBD1 (6 bases). Germline V gives CDR1 SGHKS, CDR2 YYEKEE (reference sequence). The CDR3 is made up of 14 amino acids. V lost 0 bases and J lost 10, with 11 bases in between. In DNA, the CDR3 is TGTGCCAGCAGCTTGGACGGGGGGCGGTCACCCCTCCACTTT. Amino acid sequence: CASSLDGGRSPLHF. The full variable domain, in which reference TRBV5-5 and TRBJ1-6 provide the parts outside the CDR3, is DAGVTQSPTHLIKTRGQQVTLRCSPISGHKSVSWYQQVLGQGPQFIFQYYEKEERGRGNFPDRFSARQFPNYSSELNVNALLLGDSALYLCASSLDGGRSPLHFGNGTRLTVT.

This chain joins TRBV15 and TRBJ2-3; perhaps TRBD2 as D (6 bases). The CDR3 runs 16 residues. V was trimmed by 3 bases and J by 6 bases, leaving 19 bases between them. CDR1 is LNHNV, CDR2 YYDKDF, per germline (reference sequence). This chain's CDR3 is CATSRRGAVVGDTQYF. In DNA form, the CDR3 reads TGTGCCACCAGCAGGCGGGGCGCAGTAGTTGGGGATACGCAGTATTTT.

J is TRBJ1-1 and V is TRBV9; no firm D call. CDR1 and CDR2 (germline): SGDLS, YYNGEE. V lost 4 bases and J lost 4, with 14 bases in between. The CDR3 has 14 residues. DNA for the CDR3: TGTGCCAGCAGCCCCACCGGGGAGAGCACTGAAGCTTTCTTT. Translated: CASSPTGESTEAFF.

The J gene is TRBJ2-5, the V gene TRBV19, with TRBD2 matching 8 bases. The CDR3 loop spans 14 amino acids. CDR1 is LNHDA, CDR2 SQIVND, per germline (reference sequence). With 5 bases clipped from V and 4 bases from J, the junction kept 6 bases outside the gene matches. This CDR3 is CASSGAGVGETQYF. The CDR3 DNA reads as TGTGCCAGTAGTGGAGCGGGAGTGGGAGAGACCCAGTACTTC.

As for this clone: The same CDR3 is also encoded by other DNA sequences in this sample. This chain connects TRBV7-3 to TRBJ1-1; perhaps TRBD1 as D (6 bases). The germline V gene encodes CDR1 SGHTA and CDR2 FQGTGA. The CDR3 totals 13 residues. Between the trimmed V and J ends, which lost 5 bases and 3 bases, there was a span of 10 bases. The CDR3 coding sequence is TGTGCCAGCAGCCCGGACAGAGACACTGAAGCTTTCTTT. It translates to CASSPDRDTEAFF.

This rearrangement joins TRBV7-9 to TRBJ2-1; TRBD1 matches at 7 bases. The V gene end was trimmed by 4 bases and the J gene end by 0 bases; junction bases not matched to a gene: 9. Germline CDR1 reads SEHNR; CDR2 reads FQNEAQ (reference sequence). The CDR3 runs 17 residues. DNA of the CDR3: TGTGCCAGCAGCTACGACGGATGGGACAGCTCCTACAATGAGCAGTTCTTC. It specifies CASSYDGWDSSYNEQFF. Together with reference TRBV7-9 and TRBJ2-1, the CDR3 gives the full variable domain: DTGVSQNPRHKITKRGQNVTFRCDPISEHNRLYWYRQTLGQGPEFLTYFQNEAQLEKSRLLSDRFSAERPKGSFSTLEIQRTEQGDSAMYLCASSYDGWDSSYNEQFFGPGTRLTVL.

CDR3 residues: CASSLAGGSYEQYF. The CDR3 nucleotides read TGTGCCAGCAGCTTGGCCGGGGGGTCCTACGAGCAGTACTTC. The genes are TRBV5-4 and TRBJ2-7; 7 nucleotides match TRBD2. V lost 0 bases, J lost 1 base, and 1 base stayed unmatched. CDR1 and CDR2 (germline): SGHNT, YYREEE (reference sequence). This CDR3 region has 14 residues.

The V gene is TRBV19, the J gene TRBJ2-5, with TRBD1 matching 10 bases. The CDR3 length is 14 residues. J lost 4 bases, V lost 3 bases, and 2 bases had no gene match. In germline, CDR1 is LNHDA, CDR2 SQIVND (reference sequence). The CDR3 region is CASSMDRGAETQYF. The DNA of the CDR3 is TGTGCCAGTAGTATGGACAGGGGGGCAGAGACCCAGTACTTC.

The V call is TRBV7-2, the J call TRBJ2-5; the match to TRBD2 covers 8 bases. With V trimmed by 1 base and J by 2 bases, 6 bases remained unmatched. Germline CDR1 SGHTA, CDR2 FQGNSA. This CDR3 contains 16 residues. This chain's CDR3 is CASSLVAGGGQETQYF. For the CDR3, the DNA is TGTGCCAGCAGCTTAGTGGCGGGGGGAGGGCAAGAGACCCAGTACTTC. Looking up the rest from reference TRBV7-2 and TRBJ2-5 gives the full variable domain: GAGVSQSPSNKVTEKGKDVELRCDPISGHTALYWYRQSLGQGLEFLIYFQGNSAPDKSGLPSDRFSAERTGGSVSTLTIQRTQQEDSAVYLCASSLVAGGGQETQYFGPGTRLLVL.

The rearrangement uses TRBV19 and TRBJ1-6; 7 bases agree with TRBD1. CDR1 LNHDA and CDR2 SQIVND come from the germline V gene (reference sequence). Losses at the gene ends were 3 bases for V and 7 bases for J; bases not matched to a gene: 6. CDR3 length: 15 residues. CDR3 nucleotide sequence: TGTGCCAGTAGTATGTCACAGGGGTGGAATTCACCCCTCCACTTT. Amino acids: CASSMSQGWNSPLHF.